Below, 25 T cell receptor beta chains from the same sample are listed, as sequenced in a study of shared clonotypes between healthy human individuals. The table came from immunoSEQ multiplex PCR; TCRdb's copy has only in-frame clones and leaves some out. This sample carries approximately 400,000 clones, around 96% of them seen once, and the ten largest clones take about 0.32%. Sequences were obtained from memory CD8+ T cells sorted from blood. Subset noted: CD45RO+ cells pooled with CCR7-negative TemRA cells. The receptors derive from a man aged 25 to 45 in good health.

The V call is TRBV28, the J call TRBJ1-2, with D hard to call. This CDR3 is 14 amino acids long. CDR1 is MDHEN, CDR2 SYDVKM, per germline. Trimming stripped 2 bases from V and 5 bases from J, with 12 bases between. The chain's CDR3 is CASSLRVSFYGYTF. CDR3 bases: TGTGCCAGCAGTTTAAGGGTCAGCTTTTATGGCTACACCTTC.

This rearrangement joins TRBV7-6 to TRBJ2-5; 9 positions agree with TRBD1. The CDR3 is made up of 14 amino acids. CDR1 is SGHVS, CDR2 FNYEAQ, per germline. Germline trimming cut 5 bases from V and 2 bases from J; bases unmatched to any gene: 3. The CDR3, as DNA: TGTGCCAGCAGCACCGACAGGGGGCAAGAGACCCAGTACTTC. Amino acids: CASSTDRGQETQYF.

A remark on this clone: This sample also contains other DNA sequences that code for the same CDR3. V usage is TRBV7-9 and J usage is TRBJ1-2, with 10 bases lining up with TRBD1. J gave up 2 bases and V 3 bases, and 3 bases lay outside the gene matches. Germline V lookup: CDR1 SEHNR, CDR2 FQNEAQ (reference sequence). The CDR3 totals 15 residues. CDR3 coding DNA: TGTGCCAGCAGCTTGACAGGGGGCGCGAACTATGGCTACACCTTC. It translates to CASSLTGGANYGYTF.

The chain combines TRBV9 with TRBJ2-1; the match to TRBD2 covers 8 bases. The germline V gene encodes CDR1 SGDLS and CDR2 YYNGEE. There are 16 residues in the CDR3. Trimming took 0 bases from V and 8 from J; bases not matched to a gene: 10. CDR3 bases: TGTGCCAGCAGCGTAGTTACGGGAGGGAGGGGTGATGAGCAGTTCTTC. It codes for CASSVVTGGRGDEQFF.

The chain recombines TRBV4-2 with TRBJ2-3; 10 positions match TRBD2. The CDR3 is 15 residues long. With 3 bases clipped from V and 3 bases from J, the junction kept 3 bases outside the gene matches. Germline loops: CDR1 LGHNA, CDR2 YNFKEQ. The CDR3 sequence: CASSQILAGTDTQYF. Here the CDR3 DNA reads TGTGCCAGCAGCCAGATACTAGCGGGAACAGATACGCAGTATTTT.

The genes are TRBV12-5 and TRBJ2-7; D unclear. This CDR3 comprises 13 residues. V lost 4 bases and J lost 4, with 11 bases in between. Germline V gene data show CDR1 as LGHNT and CDR2 as FRNRAP. The DNA of the CDR3 is TGTGCTAGTGGTTCTCTCCCCAGATACGAGCAGTACTTC. Protein product: CASGSLPRYEQYF.

The chain joins TRBV10-3 to TRBJ2-1; D gene uncertain. The CDR3 has 17 residues. The germline gives CDR1 ENHRY, CDR2 SYGVKD. The germline V and J ends were trimmed by 0 bases and 7 bases, with 19 bases remaining between them. The CDR3 here is CAISESGTRVLGNEQFF. In nucleotides, the CDR3 is TGTGCCATCAGTGAGTCCGGTACCCGGGTCCTGGGTAATGAGCAGTTCTTC.

The V gene is TRBV6-1, the J gene TRBJ2-1; the D is unclear. The CDR3 runs 17 residues. The V end was cut by 2 bases, the J end by 2 bases, with 16 bases between. Germline CDR1 is MNHNS and CDR2 is SASEGT. The CDR3 coding sequence is TGTGCCAGCAGTGAACTCCCCTGGGGTAACACCTACAATGAGCAGTTCTTC. Translation gives CASSELPWGNTYNEQFF.

The gene calls are TRBV7-6 and TRBJ2-3; D not certain. From germline, CDR1 is SGHVS and CDR2 FNYEAQ. Trimming shortened V by 2 bases and J by 0 bases, and 3 bases separated the two germline ends. The CDR3 consists of 13 residues. In DNA form, the CDR3 reads TGTGCCAGCAGCTTACTGAGCACAGATACGCAGTATTTT. Translation gives CASSLLSTDTQYF.

V and J are TRBV9 and TRBJ2-5; TRBD2 agrees at 9 bases. The CDR3 covers 15 residues. V was pared by 6 bases and J by 3 bases, with 9 bases of the junction left unmatched. CDR1 and CDR2 from the germline V gene are SGDLS and YYNGEE. CDR3 protein: CASTLGGTSKETQYF. The CDR3 nucleotides are TGTGCCAGCACCCTGGGTGGGACTAGCAAAGAGACCCAGTACTTC.

This chain joins TRBV10-2 and TRBJ2-1, with 10 bases matching TRBD2. The V segment lost 6 bases and the J segment 0 bases; nucleotides outside the gene matches: 5. In germline, CDR1 is WSHSY, CDR2 SAAADI. There are 16 residues in the CDR3. CDR3 loop: CASRHSGRLSYNEQFF. Written as DNA, the CDR3 is TGCGCCAGCAGGCATAGCGGGAGGCTCTCCTACAATGAGCAGTTCTTC.

CDR3 sequence: CAISATGGRNYGYTF. CDR3 nucleotides: TGTGCCATCAGTGCAACAGGGGGCCGAAACTATGGCTACACCTTC. The chain uses TRBV10-3 and TRBJ1-2; 9 nucleotides align to TRBD1. CDR3 length: 15 amino acids. Germline CDR1 reads ENHRY; CDR2 reads SYGVKD. V was clipped by 4 bases and J by 2 bases; unmatched bases: 5.

The chain is built from TRBV30 and TRBJ2-2; possible D gene TRBD1, 6 bases. Trimming pared 1 base from V and 6 bases from J, leaving 9 bases between. This CDR3 region has 13 residues. The germline gives CDR1 GTSNPN, CDR2 SVGIG (reference sequence). CDR3 DNA: TGTGCCTGGAGTGCCAGGGGTCCCGGGGAGCTGTTTTTT. Translation gives CAWSARGPGELFF.

V gene TRBV6-5 combines with J gene TRBJ2-3; D is possibly TRBD2 (6 bases). V gave up 7 bases and J gave up 2 bases, with 13 bases separating them. Germline CDR1 MNHEY, CDR2 SVGAGI. This CDR3 is built from 14 residues. CDR3: CASTKGRNTDTQYF. The CDR3 bases are TGTGCCAGCACCAAAGGGAGGAACACAGATACGCAGTATTTT.

The chain links TRBV5-1 to TRBJ2-5; 9 positions agree with TRBD1. The germline gives CDR1 SGHRS, CDR2 YFSETQ. The CDR3 is made up of 15 amino acids. V was pared by 4 bases and J by 6 bases, with 10 bases of the junction left unmatched. CDR3 region: CASSEAGTGIQTQYF. CDR3 in DNA: TGCGCCAGCAGCGAAGCCGGGACAGGGATACAGACCCAGTACTTC.

This clone was detected only once. CDR3: CASSPRSSGQETQYF. Written as DNA, the CDR3 is TGTGCCAGCAGCCCCCGCTCTAGCGGTCAAGAGACCCAGTACTTC. The chain combines TRBV7-9 with TRBJ2-5, with 7 bases lining up with TRBD2. Per germline, CDR1 SEHNR and CDR2 FQNEAQ (reference sequence). J lost 2 bases, V lost 5 bases, and 8 bases had no gene match. This CDR3 comprises 15 residues. The variable domain in full, with the rest retrieved from reference TRBV7-9 and TRBJ2-5, is DTGVSQNPRHKITKRGQNVTFRCDPISEHNRLYWYRQTLGQGPEFLTYFQNEAQLEKSRLLSDRFSAERPKGSFSTLEIQRTEQGDSAMYLCASSPRSSGQETQYFGPGTRLLVL.

This chain connects TRBV6-5 to TRBJ1-2, with D perhaps matching TRBD1 (5 bases). The length of the CDR3 is 11 residues. Germline CDR1 reads MNHEY; CDR2 reads SVGAGI. V dropped 6 bases and J dropped 8 bases, with 10 bases sitting between them. The CDR3 sequence is CASRSTGGYTF. Written as DNA, the CDR3 is TGTGCCAGCAGGTCCACAGGAGGCTACACCTTC.

The chain is built from TRBV7-9 and TRBJ2-4, with TRBD2 matching over 7 bases. V shed 5 bases, J shed 9 bases, and the junction held 13 bases outside the gene matches. CDR3 size: 15 residues. Germline CDR1 reads SEHNR; CDR2 reads FQNEAQ (reference sequence). The chain's CDR3 is CASSREGRGRGIQYF. As DNA, the CDR3 is TGTGCCAGCAGCCGCGAGGGGAGGGGCCGAGGCATTCAGTACTTC.

The chain couples TRBV27 to TRBJ2-3; D is uncertain. CDR3 length: 15 amino acids. The ends were cut back, 3 bases at V and 1 base at J, with 11 bases in the middle. CDR1 and CDR2 from the germline V gene are MNHEY and SMNVEV (reference sequence). CDR3 sequence reads: CASSFQYGGTDTQYF. The CDR3 DNA sequence: TGTGCCAGCAGTTTCCAATACGGAGGCACAGATACGCAGTATTTT.

The chain is built from TRBV29-1 and TRBJ2-5, with 8 bases aligning to TRBD2. In germline, CDR1 is SQVTM, CDR2 ANQGSEA. The length of the CDR3 is 15 residues. V lost 6 bases to trimming and J lost 5 bases; unmatched junction nucleotides: 14. DNA for the CDR3: TGCAGCGTCGGGGGGGTTGGAGGGGAGGAGGAGACCCAGTACTTC. Translating gives CSVGGVGGEEETQYF.

The CDR3 sequence: CASSEARTASFTETQYF. The CDR3 region has the DNA TGTGCCAGCAGTGAAGCCAGGACAGCCTCCTTCACAGAGACCCAGTACTTC. The chain is built from TRBV6-1 and TRBJ2-5; a possible D gene is TRBD1 (6 bases). Germline V lookup: CDR1 MNHNS, CDR2 SASEGT. The V end lost 0 bases, the J end lost 4 bases, and 18 bases lay between the germline ends. CDR3 length: 17 residues.

The chain couples TRBV6-1 to TRBJ2-7; 12 bases line up with TRBD1. Germline V gene data show CDR1 as MNHNS and CDR2 as SASEGT. The CDR3 totals 15 residues. Losses at the gene ends were 4 bases for V and 4 bases for J; bases not matched to a gene: 5. CDR3 region: CASSGPGQGAYEQYF. CDR3 DNA: TGTGCCAGCAGTGGTCCGGGACAGGGGGCGTACGAGCAGTACTTC.

This chain joins TRBV4-1 and TRBJ2-1; TRBD2 matches 12 bases. V gave up 1 base and J gave up 0 bases; unmatched junction bases: 1. The CDR3 is 17 amino acids. CDR1 is MGHRA, CDR2 YSYEKL, per germline. The CDR3 DNA reads TGCGCCAGCAGCCAAGCTAGCGGGAGGGCCTCCTACAATGAGCAGTTCTTC. It specifies CASSQASGRASYNEQFF.

The rearrangement joins TRBV27 to TRBJ1-1, with a weak D call TRBD1 (5 bases). CDR1 MNHEY and CDR2 SMNVEV come from the germline V gene (reference sequence). V dropped 0 bases and J dropped 3 bases, with 20 bases sitting between them. The CDR3 sequence is 18 residues long. The CDR3 DNA reads TGTGCCAGCAGTTTATCAGGACGTGGGCTCGGGGGGGACACTGAAGCTTTCTTT. It encodes CASSLSGRGLGGDTEAFF.

The chain couples TRBV14 to TRBJ2-7; D not resolved. This CDR3 has 15 amino acids. Between the trimmed V and J ends, which lost 2 bases and 0 bases, there was a span of 11 bases. Germline V gene data show CDR1 as SGHDN and CDR2 as FVKESK. DNA of the CDR3: TGTGCCAGCAGCCAACCCCTAGGACCCTCCTACGAGCAGTACTTC. It translates to CASSQPLGPSYEQYF. Combining the CDR3 with reference TRBV14 and TRBJ2-7 gives the whole variable domain EAGVTQFPSHSVIEKGQTVTLRCDPISGHDNLYWYRRVMGKEIKFLLHFVKESKQDESGMPNNRFLAERTGGTYSTLKVQPAELEDSGVYFCASSQPLGPSYEQYFGPGTRLTVT.